This T cell receptor beta chain was identified in a study of T cell repertoires in ileal Crohn's disease (dated by TCRdb to the late 2010s). Looking at the study overall: The median duration of disease was approximately 8.3 years, and at the time of surgery approximately 34% of patients were active smokers. All patients had surgery for a complication: stricturing disease in 61% and penetrating disease in about 39%. Roughly half of the patients were given postoperative therapy, with some 10 receiving thiopurines and 18 receiving anti-TNF agents. M6 samples were neoterminal ileum biopsies taken at postoperative colonoscopy. A prospective multicentre cohort supplied the 57 Crohn's disease patients whose TCR repertoires were analysed. The study was conducted in parallel with a multicentre cohort built to find predictors of early endoscopic recurrence after ileocolonic resection. A Rutgeerts score above i0 was used to define endoscopic postoperative recurrence. The study sequenced approximately 180 mucosal samples from a few dozen patients, taken at several locations on the surgical specimen and at postoperative endoscopy.

The investigation overall reported the following: More high-frequency clones were carried by sorted CD8 T cells than by CD4 T cells, suggesting that mucosal expansions were mainly CD8. A significantly higher proportion of clonal expansions was observed in active smokers at surgery than in non-smokers (roughly 24% vs 19%, p=0.02). The timing of postoperative endoscopy varied within the first year after surgery, and the median delay was 6.9 months. Higher high-frequency clone percentages at surgery were associated with endoscopic recurrence; all patients with clonality above 26.8% (18/57) had recurrence. Mucosal CD4 and CD8 T cells were sorted and sequenced only in a subgroup of patients, whose size was not stated.

Around 500 nanograms of biopsy DNA per sample were submitted for commercial TCRB immunosequencing. CDR3 regions were amplified from genomic DNA by Adaptive Biotechnology using a two-step, amplification bias-controlled multiplex PCR. In the first PCR, primers covered every V and J gene segment, and in the second PCR, barcodes and Illumina adapters were added. An Illumina instrument was used to sequence the CDR3 libraries. The authors' pipeline ran thus. The analysis drew on both the pipelines supplied by the vendor and custom analysis of the raw data in R/Bioconductor running R version 3.3.0. Clonality, which ranges from 0 to 1, was calculated as the inverse of the normalised Shannon entropy across all productive clones. High-frequency clones were defined as the share of the repertoire taken up by the top 100 clones, keeping only clones that passed a 95% confidence test. The Simpson index measured repertoire diversity, and the Morisita-Horn index measured overlap between samples. TCRdb carries this immuneACCESS record with in-frame sequences only. Its versions omit some clonotypes, under half of them owing to an unresolved V gene in the studies checked, with the rest unexplained. V, J and clone size were drawn from that table, and D and trimming were deduced from the DNA. In this sample the table shows 3,500 to 5,000 clones, just under 80% of which occur a single time. The ten largest clonotypes hold over 10% of the sample.

Concerning this clone itself: Which antigen it targets is not known. No base quality information exists; no much larger clone differs at one position.

This sample's time point label indicates: neoterminal ileum biopsy at postoperative endoscopy, about 6 months after surgery. To be eligible, patients had to be adults with ileal or ileocolonic Crohn's disease and an indication for ileocolonic resection. Whole ileal mucosal biopsies were kept frozen at -80 degrees C prior to DNA extraction. A TRizol-based method was used to extract genomic DNA from the frozen whole biopsies, and the DNA was quantified with a NanoDrop 2000 spectrophotometer. This receptor was taken from an adult with Crohn's disease. The sequencing sample was made of ileal tissue.

The CDR3 reads CASSPGTVNNYGYTF. The DNA sequence follows: TGTGCCAGCAGCCCCGGGACAGTAAATAACTATGGCTACACCTTC. This chain joins TRBV7-8 to TRBJ1-2; TRBD1 lines up with 7 middle nucleotides. CDR1 and CDR2 were assigned from the germline V gene as SGHVS and FQNEAQ. Including cysteine and phenylalanine, the CDR3 has 15 amino acids. CDR3 DNA is the only sequence kept; it has 45 bases, read in frame from the first base. Clipping removes 5 bases from V and 1 base from J, with 7 as the unmatched junction base count.